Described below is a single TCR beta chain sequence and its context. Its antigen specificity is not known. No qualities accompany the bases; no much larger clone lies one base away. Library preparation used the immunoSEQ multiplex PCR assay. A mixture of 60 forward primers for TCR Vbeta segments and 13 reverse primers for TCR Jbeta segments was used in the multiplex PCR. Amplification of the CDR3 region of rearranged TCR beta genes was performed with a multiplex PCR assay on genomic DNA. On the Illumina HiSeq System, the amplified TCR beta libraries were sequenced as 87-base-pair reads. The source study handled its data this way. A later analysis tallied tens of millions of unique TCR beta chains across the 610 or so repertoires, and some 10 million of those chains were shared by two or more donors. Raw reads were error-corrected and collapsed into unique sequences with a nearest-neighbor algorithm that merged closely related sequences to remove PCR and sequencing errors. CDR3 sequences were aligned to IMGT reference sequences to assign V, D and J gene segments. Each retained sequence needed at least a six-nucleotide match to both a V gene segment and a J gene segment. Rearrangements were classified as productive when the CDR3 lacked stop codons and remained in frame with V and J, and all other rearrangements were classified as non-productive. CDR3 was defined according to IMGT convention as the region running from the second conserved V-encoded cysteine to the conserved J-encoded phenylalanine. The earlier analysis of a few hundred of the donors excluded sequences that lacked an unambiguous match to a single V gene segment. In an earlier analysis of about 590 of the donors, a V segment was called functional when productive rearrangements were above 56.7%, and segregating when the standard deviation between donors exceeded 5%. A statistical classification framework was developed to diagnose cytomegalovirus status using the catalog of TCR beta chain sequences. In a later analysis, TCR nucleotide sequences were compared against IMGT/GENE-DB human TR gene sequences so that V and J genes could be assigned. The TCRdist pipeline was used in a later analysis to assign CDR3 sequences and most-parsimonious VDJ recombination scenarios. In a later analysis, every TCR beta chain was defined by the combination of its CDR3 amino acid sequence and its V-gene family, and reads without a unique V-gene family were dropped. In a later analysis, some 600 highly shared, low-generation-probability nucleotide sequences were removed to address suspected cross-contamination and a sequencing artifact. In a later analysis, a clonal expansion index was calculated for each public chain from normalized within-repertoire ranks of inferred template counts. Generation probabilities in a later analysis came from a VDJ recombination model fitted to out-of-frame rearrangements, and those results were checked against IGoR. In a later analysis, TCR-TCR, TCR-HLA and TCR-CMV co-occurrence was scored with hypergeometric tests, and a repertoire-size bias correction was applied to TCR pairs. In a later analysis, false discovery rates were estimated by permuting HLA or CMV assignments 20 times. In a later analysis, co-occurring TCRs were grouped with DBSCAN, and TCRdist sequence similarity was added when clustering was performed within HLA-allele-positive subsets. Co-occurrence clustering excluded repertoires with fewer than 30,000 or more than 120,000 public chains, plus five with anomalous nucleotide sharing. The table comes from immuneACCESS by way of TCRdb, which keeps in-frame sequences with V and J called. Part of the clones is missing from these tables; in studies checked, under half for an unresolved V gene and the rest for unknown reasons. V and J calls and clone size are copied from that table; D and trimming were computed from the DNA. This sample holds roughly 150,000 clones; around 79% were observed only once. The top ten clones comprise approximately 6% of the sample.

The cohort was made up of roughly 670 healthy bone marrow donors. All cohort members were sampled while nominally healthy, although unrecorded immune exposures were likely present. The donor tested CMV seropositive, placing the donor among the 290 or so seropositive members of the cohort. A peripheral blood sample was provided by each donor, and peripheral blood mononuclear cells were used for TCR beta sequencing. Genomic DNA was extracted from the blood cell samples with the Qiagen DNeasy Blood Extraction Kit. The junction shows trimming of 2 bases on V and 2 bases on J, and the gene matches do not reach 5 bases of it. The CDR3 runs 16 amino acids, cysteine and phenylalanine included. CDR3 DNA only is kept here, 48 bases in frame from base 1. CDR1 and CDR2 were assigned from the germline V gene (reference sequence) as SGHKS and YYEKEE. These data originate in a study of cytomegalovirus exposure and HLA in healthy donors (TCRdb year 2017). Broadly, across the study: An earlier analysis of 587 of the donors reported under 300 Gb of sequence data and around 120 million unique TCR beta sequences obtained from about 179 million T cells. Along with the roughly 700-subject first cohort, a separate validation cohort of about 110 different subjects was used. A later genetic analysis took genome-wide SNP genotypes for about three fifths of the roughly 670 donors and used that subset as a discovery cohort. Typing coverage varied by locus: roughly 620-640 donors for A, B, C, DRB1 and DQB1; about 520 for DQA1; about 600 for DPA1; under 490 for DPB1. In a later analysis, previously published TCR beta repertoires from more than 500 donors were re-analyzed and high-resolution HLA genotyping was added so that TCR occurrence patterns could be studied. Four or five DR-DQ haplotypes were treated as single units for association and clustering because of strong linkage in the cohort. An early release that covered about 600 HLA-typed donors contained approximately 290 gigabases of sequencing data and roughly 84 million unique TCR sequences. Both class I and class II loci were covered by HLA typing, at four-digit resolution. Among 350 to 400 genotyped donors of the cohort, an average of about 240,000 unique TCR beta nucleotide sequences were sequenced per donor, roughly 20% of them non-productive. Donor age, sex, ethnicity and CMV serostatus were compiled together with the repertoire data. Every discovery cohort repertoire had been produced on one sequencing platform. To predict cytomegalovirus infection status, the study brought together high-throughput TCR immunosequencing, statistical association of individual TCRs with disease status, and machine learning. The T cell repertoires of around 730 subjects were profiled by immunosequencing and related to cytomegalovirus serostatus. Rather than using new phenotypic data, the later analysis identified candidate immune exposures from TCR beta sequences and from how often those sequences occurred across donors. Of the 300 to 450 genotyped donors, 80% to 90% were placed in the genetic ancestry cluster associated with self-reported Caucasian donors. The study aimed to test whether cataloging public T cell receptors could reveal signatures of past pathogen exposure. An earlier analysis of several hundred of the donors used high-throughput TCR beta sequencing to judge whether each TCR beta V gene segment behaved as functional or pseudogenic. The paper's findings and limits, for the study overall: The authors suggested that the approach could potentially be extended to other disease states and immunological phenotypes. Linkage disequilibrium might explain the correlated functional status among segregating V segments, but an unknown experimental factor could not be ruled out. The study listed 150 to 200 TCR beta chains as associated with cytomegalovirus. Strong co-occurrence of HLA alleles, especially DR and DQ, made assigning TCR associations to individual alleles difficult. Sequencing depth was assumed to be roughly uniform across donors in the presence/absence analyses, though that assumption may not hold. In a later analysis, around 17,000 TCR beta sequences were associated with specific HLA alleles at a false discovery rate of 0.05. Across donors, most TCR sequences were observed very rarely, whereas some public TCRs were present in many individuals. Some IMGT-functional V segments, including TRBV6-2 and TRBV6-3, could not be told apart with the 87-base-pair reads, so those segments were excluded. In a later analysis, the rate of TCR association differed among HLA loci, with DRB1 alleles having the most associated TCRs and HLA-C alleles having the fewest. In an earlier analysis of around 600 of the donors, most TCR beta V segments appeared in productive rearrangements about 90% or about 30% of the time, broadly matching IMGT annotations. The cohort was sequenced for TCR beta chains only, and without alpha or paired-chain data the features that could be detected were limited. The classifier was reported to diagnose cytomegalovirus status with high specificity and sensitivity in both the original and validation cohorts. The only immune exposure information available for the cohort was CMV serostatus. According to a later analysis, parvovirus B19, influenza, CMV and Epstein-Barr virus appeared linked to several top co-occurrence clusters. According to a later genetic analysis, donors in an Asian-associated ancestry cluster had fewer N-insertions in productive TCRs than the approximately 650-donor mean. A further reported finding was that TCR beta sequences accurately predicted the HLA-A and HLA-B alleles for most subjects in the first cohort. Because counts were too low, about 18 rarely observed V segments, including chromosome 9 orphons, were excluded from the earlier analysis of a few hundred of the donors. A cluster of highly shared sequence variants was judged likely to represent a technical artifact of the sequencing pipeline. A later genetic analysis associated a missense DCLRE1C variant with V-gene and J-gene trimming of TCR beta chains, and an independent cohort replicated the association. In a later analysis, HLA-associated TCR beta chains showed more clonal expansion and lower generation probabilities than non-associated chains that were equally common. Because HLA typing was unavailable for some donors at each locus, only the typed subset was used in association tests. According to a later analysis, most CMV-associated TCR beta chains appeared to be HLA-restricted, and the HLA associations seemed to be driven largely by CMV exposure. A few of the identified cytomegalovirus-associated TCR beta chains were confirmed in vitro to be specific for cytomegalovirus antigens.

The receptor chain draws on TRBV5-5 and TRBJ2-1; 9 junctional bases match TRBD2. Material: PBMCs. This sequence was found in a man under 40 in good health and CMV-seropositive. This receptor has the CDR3 CASSFLPSGAYNEQFF. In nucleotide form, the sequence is TGTGCCAGCAGCTTCCTCCCTAGCGGGGCCTACAATGAGCAGTTCTTC.